This passage covers 5 T cell receptor beta chains from one sample sequenced in a study of radiation and T cells in renal cell carcinoma (TCRdb year 2020). The label giving this sample's time point can be read as: baseline pretreatment blood. The treatment or condition label of this sample denotes: 15 Gy SBRT to primary tumor, nephrectomy 4 weeks later. The library was made by the immunoSEQ multiplex PCR assay. Entries here come from immuneACCESS through TCRdb and include only in-frame sequences with V and J called. Some clones fail to appear in such tables; in the studies checked, an unresolved V gene covers under half of the shortfall, and the cause of the remainder is unknown. Counted in this sample were 150,000 or so clones; about 85% of them appeared once. 3.5% to 5% of the sample is held by the ten biggest clonotypes. The sequencing here drew on blood, taken from a patient whose treatment included radiotherapy and nephrectomy. These receptors all come from a woman between 65 and 79 years old with renal cell carcinoma.

This rearrangement joins TRBV14 to TRBJ1-2; D may be TRBD1 (6 bases). Deletions cut 6 bases from V and 5 bases from J, with 16 bases between. Per germline, CDR1 SGHDN and CDR2 FVKESK. This CDR3 contains 14 residues. The CDR3 here is CASRGGNSPYGYTF. DNA for the CDR3: TGTGCCAGCAGAGGGGGAAACAGTCCTTATGGCTACACCTTC.

The chain recombines TRBV9 with TRBJ2-4, with TRBD1 matching over 8 bases. Unmatched junction bases numbered 7, after V lost 3 bases and J lost 5 bases. Germline loops: CDR1 SGDLS, CDR2 YYNGEE. This CDR3 spans 15 amino acids. The CDR3 DNA follows: TGTGCCAGCAGCGCCATAGGGACAGGAGAAAACATTCAGTACTTC. As protein: CASSAIGTGENIQYF.

The gene calls are TRBV28 and TRBJ2-3, with 8 bases that match TRBD1. This CDR3 spans 13 amino acids. The V and J ends lost 5 bases and 6 bases, in that order; junction bases with no gene match: 4. From germline, CDR1 is MDHEN and CDR2 SYDVKM. The chain's CDR3 is CASSPQGADTQYF. CDR3 sequence (DNA): TGTGCCAGCAGTCCCCAGGGGGCGGATACGCAGTATTTT.

V and J are TRBV19 and TRBJ1-2; 9 bases line up with TRBD1. Germline V gene lookup returns CDR1 LNHDA and CDR2 SQIVND (reference sequence). The length of the CDR3 is 18 residues. V shed 5 bases and J 4 bases; nucleotides not matched to a gene: 17. The CDR3 sequence: CASSGGTGSSRGVYGYTF. The CDR3 nucleotides are TGTGCCAGTAGTGGAGGGACAGGGAGTTCCCGAGGGGTCTATGGCTACACCTTC.

This chain uses TRBV28 with TRBJ1-1; no clear D gene. The CDR3 has 14 residues. Germline lookup yields CDR1 MDHEN and CDR2 SYDVKM. V gave up 5 bases and J gave up 1 base, with 11 bases separating them. The CDR3 loop is CASSMRVTNTEAFF. DNA of the CDR3: TGTGCCAGCAGTATGCGGGTTACGAACACTGAAGCTTTCTTT.